The entry below describes one T cell receptor beta chain. The library labeled individual cDNA molecules by adding unique molecular identifiers to them. How the authors handled the data: The number of TCRs in each sample had a median of approximately 90,000 and spanned roughly 23,224 to 750,000. TCRdb recomputed calls from the 5' RACE reads with MiXCR, one row per CDR3 protein. The V and J calls here are based on TCRdb, not the publication. The sample includes tens of thousands of distinct CDR3 sequences, about 8.4% of them seen just once. The data were taken from a study of human T cells and chemical hapten exposure. Unfractionated whole blood yielded the extracted total RNA. CDR3 length equals 14 residues. The germline V gene encodes CDR1 MGHDK and CDR2 SYGVNS. The V end was cut by 5 bases, the J end by 9 bases, with 17 bases between.

The source of this sequence is a male donor in good health. The rearrangement uses TRBV25-1 and TRBJ2-1; D gene unclear. CDR3 loop: CASSPNRPPIEQFF. The CDR3, as DNA: TGTGCCAGCAGTCCCAACCGTCCGCCCATTGAGCAGTTCTTC.